The present entry profiles one TCR beta chain with its context. Its specificity is not known. This sample stems from a study of response to subunit inactivated influenza vaccine. Findings and limits, study-wide: New T cells are recruited in small numbers by each seasonal influenza vaccination, according to the authors' suggestion.

A single record per CDR3 protein comes from TCRdb applying MiXCR to the RT-PCR reads. The sample consists of more than 150,000 distinct CDR3 sequences, around 9% of them appearing once. The CDR3 is 14 residues long. Germline V gene data show CDR1 as SGHVS and CDR2 as FQNEAQ. V lost 5 bases and J lost 1, with 8 bases in between. The source is a man aged 50-60 years who received an inactivated influenza vaccine. Specimen: non-naive T cells sorted from PBMCs, collected on the day of vaccination. The chain employs TRBV7-8 and TRBJ2-2; tentative D call: TRBD2 (6 bases). Written as DNA, the CDR3 is TGTGCCAGCAGCCTTAGCGGGAACACCGGGGAGCTGTTTTTT. This sequence encodes CASSLSGNTGELFF.